The next 8 T cell receptor beta chains were all read from a single sample in a study of identical twins. MiXCR, applied by TCRdb to the 5' RACE reads, yields one record per CDR3 protein. The repertoire has about 890,000 distinct CDR3 sequences, 12% of them found once; the top ten carry around 1.5%. This sample was shared with a second study, whose subject was yellow fever vaccine responses in identical twins.

Specimen: PBMCs. These receptors were collected from a woman under 30 in good health.

The J gene is TRBJ2-7, the V gene TRBV5-8, with D hard to call. CDR1 SGHTS and CDR2 YDEGEE come from the germline V gene. With 2 bases removed from V and 4 bases from J, the gap between germline ends came to 13 bases. The CDR3 has 14 amino acids. The CDR3, as DNA: TGTGCCAGCAGCTTAAGGCCCGCCCGTTACGAGCAGTACGTC. Its translation: CASSLRPARYEQYV.

The chain couples TRBV29-1 to TRBJ2-1; D is possibly TRBD2 (6 bases). Trimming took off 3 bases at V and 5 bases at J, with 11 bases between the two ends. This CDR3 contains 13 residues. Germline CDR1 SQVTM, CDR2 ANQGSEA. This chain's CDR3 is CSVETRPNNEQFF. The CDR3 DNA reads as TGCAGCGTTGAGACTAGACCAAACAATGAGCAGTTCTTC.

This clonotype came up a few times. The rearrangement joins TRBV12-3 or TRBV12-4 to TRBJ2-3, with 9 bases lining up with TRBD2. V shed 6 bases, J shed 5 bases, and the junction held 12 bases outside the gene matches. The CDR3 covers 16 residues. CDR3: CASSPVGGRAEDTQYF. The CDR3 coding sequence is TGTGCCAGCAGCCCAGTAGGCGGGAGGGCCGAAGATACGCAGTATTTT.

This clonotype was observed many times. This chain joins TRBV29-1 and TRBJ2-1; no clear D. The CDR3 loop spans 14 amino acids. Germline V CDR1 and CDR2: SQVTM, ANQGSEA. Trimming stripped 6 bases from V and 0 bases from J, with 12 bases between. CDR3 DNA: TGCAGCGTACCCGGATTGAGCTCCTACAATGAGCAGTTCTTC. Translated, it gives CSVPGLSSYNEQFF.

For the CDR3, the DNA is TGTGCCAGCAGTGAGGCAGGAACAGGCTCACCCCTCCACTTT. This encodes CASSEAGTGSPLHF. This chain connects TRBV12-3 or TRBV12-4 to TRBJ1-6; a weak D match, TRBD1 (5 bases). The CDR3 is made up of 14 amino acids. The V end lost 5 bases, the J end lost 10 bases, and 15 bases lay between the germline ends.

The CDR3: CSVEAGGRDLLRSYNEQFF. CDR3 coding DNA: TGCAGCGTTGAGGCTGGCGGGAGGGACTTACTACGATCCTACAATGAGCAGTTCTTC. This chain connects TRBV29-1 to TRBJ2-1; 9 bases match TRBD2. Losses at the gene ends were 3 bases for V and 1 base for J; bases not matched to a gene: 16. This CDR3 has 19 residues. In germline, CDR1 is SQVTM, CDR2 ANQGSEA.

The J gene is TRBJ2-5, the V gene TRBV12-3 or TRBV12-4; TRBD2 aligns across 10 bases. The trim removed 5 bases at V and 2 bases at J, leaving 8 bases unmatched. The CDR3 runs 16 residues. In DNA, the CDR3 is TGTGCCAGCAGTCTTGGACTAGCGGATAGACAAGAGACCCAGTACTTC. Protein sequence: CASSLGLADRQETQYF.

This clonotype was counted only a few times. This sequence joins TRBV20-1 and TRBJ2-7, with TRBD1 identical over 11 bases. Trimming at V came to 3 bases and at J to 2 bases, leaving 9 bases not matched to a gene. CDR1 and CDR2 from the germline V gene are DFQATT and SNEGSKA (reference sequence). The CDR3 has 16 amino acids. CDR3 DNA: TGCAGTGCTAGTGCCGGGACAGGGGGTAGAGCCTACGAGCAGTACGTC. Its protein is CSASAGTGGRAYEQYV.